The 27 T cell receptor beta chains below come from one sample, sequenced in a study of vaccination and CD4 T cells after COVID-19 (dated by TCRdb to the early 2020s). The receptor library was made with PCR. Sequencing instrument: Illumina iSeq 100. DNA from cultured CD4+ T cells was subjected to TCR sequencing with the Oncomine TCR Beta short-read assay at the Johns Hopkins FTIC core. The public reads were reanalyzed by TCRdb: fastp trimming at Q25, MiXCR alignment, in-frame beta chains only. Rows merge per CDR3 protein into single entries with the most common DNA and genes. The sample profile shows 20,000 or so distinct CDR3 sequences; 50% to 70% of them were found once. The ten largest make up 8.5% to 10% of the sample. In light of the paper, this sample's treatment or condition label describes: roughly ten-day PBMC culture with coronavirus spike peptide pools or control peptides (ViraFEST assay).

Their cognate antigens are unknown. The sample in question was CD4+ T cells from blood, cultured in vitro, obtained after SARS-CoV-2 vaccination. The source of these receptors is a human donor who had recovered from COVID-19.

The chain couples TRBV24-1 to TRBJ1-5; no clear D gene. With 5 bases removed from V and 2 bases from J, the gap between germline ends came to 12 bases. This CDR3 is built from 15 residues. Germline loops: CDR1 KGHDR, CDR2 SFDVKD. CDR3 residues: CATSAADAGNQPQHF. In DNA form, the CDR3 reads TGTGCCACCAGTGCGGCTGATGCAGGCAATCAGCCCCAGCATTTT.

The chain employs TRBV6-5 and TRBJ2-2; D remains ambiguous. V lost 4 bases to trimming and J lost 2 bases, with 8 bases between them. The germline V gene encodes CDR1 MNHEY and CDR2 SVGAGI. This CDR3 has 14 residues. The CDR3 protein is CASSSHTNTGELFF. CDR3 coding DNA: TGTGCCAGCAGTTCCCACACTAACACCGGGGAGCTGTTTTTT.

The chain joins TRBV14 to TRBJ2-7, with a tentative D call TRBD1 (6 bases). The CDR3 is 16 residues long. V lost 4 bases and J lost 2, with 18 bases in between. Germline loops: CDR1 SGHDN, CDR2 FVKESK. CDR3 sequence: CASSRLQGSEAYEQYF. The CDR3 DNA reads TGTGCCAGCAGCCGCCTACAGGGCTCGGAAGCCTACGAGCAGTACTTC. Supplemented by reference TRBV14 and TRBJ2-7, the full variable domain reads EAGVTQFPSHSVIEKGQTVTLRCDPISGHDNLYWYRRVMGKEIKFLLHFVKESKQDESGMPNNRFLAERTGGTYSTLKVQPAELEDSGVYFCASSRLQGSEAYEQYFGPGTRLTVT.

The rearrangement links TRBV7-8 to TRBJ2-7, with 9 positions matching TRBD1. CDR1 is SGHVS, CDR2 FQNEAQ, per germline. This CDR3 has 14 residues. V trimming: 0 bases; J trimming: 6 bases; junction bases outside the gene matches: 3. This CDR3 reads CASSLAGQGAEQYF. The CDR3 DNA reads as TGTGCCAGCAGCTTAGCGGGACAGGGAGCCGAGCAGTACTTC. Complete variable domain (other parts from reference TRBV7-8 and TRBJ2-7): GAGVSQSPRYKVAKRGQDVALRCDPISGHVSLFWYQQALGQGPEFLTYFQNEAQLDKSGLPSDRFFAERPEGSVSTLKIQRTQQEDSAVYLCASSLAGQGAEQYFGPGTRLTVT.

The chain employs TRBV19 and TRBJ1-5, with a weak D call TRBD1 (5 bases). CDR1 LNHDA and CDR2 SQIVND come from the germline V gene (reference sequence). This CDR3 is 18 amino acids long. V was cut by 1 base and J by 2 bases, with 18 bases left in between. As DNA, the CDR3 is TGTGCCAGTAGTATAGCACGAGTTGGGGCGGGCGGCAATCAGCCCCAGCATTTT. Translation: CASSIARVGAGGNQPQHF.

The chain links TRBV6-1 to TRBJ2-5; TRBD2 aligns across 7 bases. The J segment lost 2 bases and the V segment lost 5 bases, leaving 11 bases of the junction unmatched. Germline V gives CDR1 MNHNS, CDR2 SASEGT. The CDR3 extends over 16 amino acids. Here the CDR3 reads CASSPTSGAIQETQYF. The CDR3 DNA reads TGTGCCAGCAGTCCCACGAGCGGGGCAATTCAAGAGACCCAGTACTTC.

The chain recombines TRBV5-1 with TRBJ2-4, with 8 bases lining up with TRBD1. Germline-derived CDR1 and CDR2 are SGHRS and YFSETQ. The CDR3 is made up of 16 amino acids. V shed 3 bases, J shed 2 bases, and the junction held 7 bases outside the gene matches. CDR3 nucleotide sequence: TGCGCCAGCAGCTCGGGACAGGATGTAACCAAAAACATTCAGTACTTC. This gives the protein CASSSGQDVTKNIQYF.

This rearrangement joins TRBV29-1 to TRBJ2-3, with 13 bases identical to TRBD2. CDR1 and CDR2 (germline): SQVTM, ANQGSEA. CDR3 length equals 16 residues. Losses at the gene ends were 7 bases for V and 0 bases for J; bases not matched to a gene: 7. For the CDR3, the DNA is TGCAGCGGGACGGGGACTAGCGGGGTTAGCACAGATACGCAGTATTTT. It codes for CSGTGTSGVSTDTQYF.

This clonotype was counted once. The V call is TRBV11-2, the J call TRBJ1-1; 8 positions agree with TRBD1. The CDR3 has 13 amino acids. CDR1 is SGHAT, CDR2 FQNNGV, per germline. With V trimmed by 6 bases and J by 6 bases, 6 bases remained unmatched. The CDR3 coding sequence is TGTGCCAGCAGGAAGACAGGGGCCCCTGAAGCTTTCTTT. Amino acid sequence: CASRKTGAPEAFF.

This clonotype was counted between two and nine times. DNA for the CDR3: TGTGCCAGCAGACCCGGGACAGCGAACACTGAAGCTTTCTTT. Amino acids: CASRPGTANTEAFF. The chain employs TRBV6-1 and TRBJ1-1; 7 bases are a match to TRBD1. The CDR3 has 14 residues. Germline V CDR1 and CDR2: MNHNS, SASEGT. The V segment lost 6 bases and the J segment 1 base; nucleotides outside the gene matches: 5.

This clonotype was found a few times. The chain has TRBV28 and TRBJ2-3; 7 nucleotides align to TRBD2. Germline CDR1 and CDR2: MDHEN and SYDVKM. J was trimmed by 5 bases and V by 6 bases; bases with no gene match: 11. This CDR3 is 15 amino acids long. The CDR3 nucleotides read TGTGCCAGCAGCCCCCCTGGACTAGAGGGAGATACGCAGTATTTT. This sequence encodes CASSPPGLEGDTQYF.

The rearrangement joins TRBV15 to TRBJ2-7, with 14 bases identical to TRBD2. Germline lookup yields CDR1 LNHNV and CDR2 YYDKDF (reference sequence). CDR3 size: 15 residues. V was clipped by 4 bases and J by 5 bases; unmatched bases: 4. The CDR3 is CATSTRTSGGNEQYF. CDR3 bases: TGTGCCACCAGCACCCGGACTAGCGGGGGGAACGAGCAGTACTTC.

As regards this clonotype: One end of the junction does not line up with germline, which may come from a read error. The chain recombines TRBV5-4 with TRBJ1-1, with D tentatively TRBD1 (6 bases). CDR3 length equals 14 residues. Germline V gene data show CDR1 as SGHNT and CDR2 as YYREEE (reference sequence). CDR3 residues: CASSLGQGNAEAFF. Here the CDR3 DNA reads TGTGCCAGCAGCTTGGGTCAGGGGAACGCTGAAGCTTTCTTT.

This clonotype appeared a single time. The chain is built from TRBV10-3 and TRBJ1-1; D is uncertain. Deletions cut 4 bases from V and 5 bases from J, with 5 bases between. CDR1 is ENHRY, CDR2 SYGVKD, per germline. The length of the CDR3 is 11 residues. The chain's CDR3 is CAISAQTEAFF. CDR3 nucleotides: TGTGCCATCAGTGCCCAGACTGAAGCTTTCTTT.

This clonotype was observed a few times. At one end the junction does not follow the germline gene, possibly because of a read error. The chain has TRBV12-3 or TRBV12-4 and TRBJ2-3; D may be TRBD2 (6 bases). This CDR3 region has 14 residues. The chain's CDR3 is CASSVAASTDTQYF. The CDR3 nucleotides are TGTGCCAGCAGTGTAGCGGCTAGCACAGATACGCAGTATTTT.

The J gene is TRBJ1-2, the V gene TRBV2; possibly TRBD1 for D (5 bases). The V gene lost 4 bases and the J gene lost 6 bases, with 15 bases spanning the gap. The CDR3 is 14 amino acids. Germline CDR1 reads SNHLY; CDR2 reads FYNNEI. CDR3: CASSGVRVVNGYTF. As DNA, the CDR3 is TGTGCCAGCAGTGGGGTCAGGGTGGTGAATGGCTACACCTTC.

The chain couples TRBV20-1 to TRBJ2-7; 8 bases match TRBD1. This CDR3 region has 12 residues. Germline V lookup: CDR1 DFQATT, CDR2 SNEGSKA (reference sequence). Trimming took 5 bases from V and 5 from J; bases not matched to a gene: 5. The CDR3 region has the DNA TGCAGTGCTGAGGACAGGGCAGACGAGCAGTACTTC. Its protein product is CSAEDRADEQYF.

The chain recombines TRBV5-6 with TRBJ2-3; 7 bases line up with TRBD1. J gave up 1 base and V 5 bases, and 13 bases lay outside the gene matches. Germline V gives CDR1 SGHDT, CDR2 YYEEEE. The CDR3 sequence is 17 residues long. The CDR3 DNA sequence: TGTGCCAGCAGTTTCGACCTGGGACAGCGACGCACAGATACGCAGTATTTT. Protein: CASSFDLGQRRTDTQYF.

Only one count was recorded for this clonotype. Here the CDR3 reads CATSSEPIAGGQETQYF. The CDR3 DNA follows: TGTGCCACCAGCAGCGAACCAATAGCGGGAGGACAAGAGACCCAGTACTTC. The J gene is TRBJ2-5, the V gene TRBV15, with 10 bases that match TRBD2. The CDR3 is 17 residues long. J was trimmed by 2 bases and V by 3 bases; bases with no gene match: 9. Germline CDR1 is LNHNV and CDR2 is YYDKDF (reference sequence).

The chain recombines TRBV20-1 with TRBJ1-4, with D perhaps TRBD1 (5 bases). Trimming stripped 6 bases from V and 3 bases from J, with 11 bases between. The length of the CDR3 is 13 residues. The germline V gene has CDR1 DFQATT and CDR2 SNEGSKA (reference sequence). The chain's CDR3 is CSAQGWANEKLFF. In nucleotides, the CDR3 is TGCAGTGCCCAGGGTTGGGCTAATGAAAAACTGTTTTTT.

The V and J genes are TRBV18 and TRBJ1-2; 7 bases agree with TRBD1. The V gene end was trimmed by 3 bases and the J gene end by 2 bases; junction bases not matched to a gene: 6. Germline lookup yields CDR1 KGHSH and CDR2 LQKENI. This CDR3 is built from 15 residues. The CDR3 DNA sequence: TGTGCCAGCTCACCCCGACAGGGAAGCAACTATGGCTACACCTTC. This sequence encodes CASSPRQGSNYGYTF.

This clonotype was observed a handful of times. The chain uses TRBV15 and TRBJ1-1; no clear D. The V end was cut by 7 bases, the J end by 8 bases, with 17 bases between. Germline values: CDR1 LNHNV, CDR2 YYDKDF (reference sequence). This CDR3 region has 13 residues. The CDR3 nucleotides are TGTGCCACCACGACGAACAGAGGAAAAGAAGCTTTCTTT. Amino acid sequence: CATTTNRGKEAFF. Looking up the rest from reference TRBV15 and TRBJ1-1 gives the full variable domain: DAMVIQNPRYQVTQFGKPVTLSCSQTLNHNVMYWYQQKSSQAPKLLFHYYDKDFNNEADTPDNFQSRRPNTSFCFLDIRSPGLGDTAMYLCATTTNRGKEAFFGQGTRLTVV.

This clonotype was counted a single time. V and J are TRBV6-5 and TRBJ2-2; TRBD1 matches at 12 bases. There are 16 residues in the CDR3. J was trimmed by 4 bases and V by 4 bases; bases with no gene match: 4. Germline V gene lookup returns CDR1 MNHEY and CDR2 SVGAGI. The CDR3, as DNA: TGTGCCAGCAGTTTGGGACAGGGGGCGCCCACCGGGGAGCTGTTTTTT. Translated: CASSLGQGAPTGELFF.

This clonotype was picked up a small number of times. The gene calls are TRBV6-5 and TRBJ2-5, with a possible D match to TRBD2 (6 bases). This CDR3 is 14 amino acids long. Trimming cost V 4 bases and J 5 bases, with 14 bases left between them. The germline CDR1 and CDR2 sequences are MNHEY and SVGAGI. The CDR3 DNA is TGTGCCAGCAGTTCCCTTTTGGGGAGGGAGACCCAGTACTTC. It specifies CASSSLLGRETQYF.

The rearrangement links TRBV6-2 or TRBV6-3 to TRBJ2-7, with D possibly TRBD2 on 6 matching bases. Germline V gives CDR1 MNHEY, CDR2 SVGEGT. The CDR3 spans 15 residues. V lost 5 bases, J lost 3 bases, and 17 bases lay in between. DNA for the CDR3: TGTGCCAGCAGTGGCTTGGCGAGGGGACTCTACGAGCAGTACTTC. This encodes CASSGLARGLYEQYF.

This clonotype appeared a few times. V and J are TRBV9 and TRBJ1-5; the D is unclear. The germline gives CDR1 SGDLS, CDR2 YYNGEE. The V end lost 2 bases, the J end lost 5 bases, and 14 bases lay between the germline ends. The CDR3 loop spans 15 amino acids. In nucleotides, the CDR3 is TGTGCCAGCAGCGTCAATAAGTCAACTCATCAGCCCCAGCATTTT. This gives the protein CASSVNKSTHQPQHF.

The chain employs TRBV2 and TRBJ1-2, with 10 bases aligning to TRBD1. The CDR3 extends over 14 amino acids. The germline V gene has CDR1 SNHLY and CDR2 FYNNEI. J gave up 4 bases and V 6 bases, and 5 bases lay outside the gene matches. CDR3 DNA sequence: TGTGCCAGCAGAGGACAGGGGGTCCGCTATGGCTACACCTTC. Translating it yields CASRGQGVRYGYTF.